What follows is one TCR beta chain and its context. Its antigen remains unknown. Trimming took off 0 bases at V and 5 bases at J, with 8 bases between the two ends. CDR3 length: 13 residues. The germline V gene encodes CDR1 SGDLS and CDR2 YYNGEE. This record comes from a study of T cell responses to AZD1222 COVID-19 vaccine. Notes on the study in general: The study found Spike-specific TCR breadth and depth rose after two AZD1222 doses. The donors showed a predominance of white British ancestry and of females, with possible underestimation of clonal diversity.

Using immunoSEQ multiplex PCR, the repertoire was profiled, and TCRdb retains in-frame clones only, with some absent. The repertoire holds about 140,000 clones, about 90% seen once, with 5% to 6.5% in the top ten. The material sequenced was peripheral blood, taken 28 days after the second AZD1222 dose. This receptor was obtained from an adult who received the AZD1222 COVID-19 vaccine. The V and J genes are TRBV9 and TRBJ1-2; D is ambiguous. The CDR3 spells CASSVVSAYGYTF. The DNA of the CDR3 is TGTGCCAGCAGCGTAGTTTCGGCTTATGGCTACACCTTC.